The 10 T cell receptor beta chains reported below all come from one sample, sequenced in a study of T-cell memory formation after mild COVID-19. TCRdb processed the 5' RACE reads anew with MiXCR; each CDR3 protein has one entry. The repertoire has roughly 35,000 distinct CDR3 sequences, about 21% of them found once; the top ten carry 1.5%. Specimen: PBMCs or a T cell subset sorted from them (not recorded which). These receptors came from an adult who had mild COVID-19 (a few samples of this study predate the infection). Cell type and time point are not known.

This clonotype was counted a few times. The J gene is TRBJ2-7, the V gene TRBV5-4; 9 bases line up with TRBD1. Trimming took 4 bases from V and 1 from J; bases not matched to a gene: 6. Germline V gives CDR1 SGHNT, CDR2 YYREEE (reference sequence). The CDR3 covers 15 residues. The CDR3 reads CASSVGQGPSYEQYF. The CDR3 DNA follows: TGTGCCAGCAGCGTAGGACAGGGGCCTTCCTACGAGCAGTACTTC.

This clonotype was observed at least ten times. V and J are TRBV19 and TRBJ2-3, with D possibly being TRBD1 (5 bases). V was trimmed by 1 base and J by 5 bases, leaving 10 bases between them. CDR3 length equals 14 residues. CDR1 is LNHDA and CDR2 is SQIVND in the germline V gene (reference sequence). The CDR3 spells CASSIAGALDTQYF. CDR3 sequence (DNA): TGTGCCAGTAGTATAGCTGGGGCGCTAGATACGCAGTATTTT. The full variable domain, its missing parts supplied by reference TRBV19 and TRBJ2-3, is DGGITQSPKYLFRKEGQNVTLSCEQNLNHDAMYWYRQDPGQGLRLIYYSQIVNDFQKGDIAEGYSVSREKKESFPLTVTSAQKNPTAFYLCASSIAGALDTQYFGPGTRLTVL.

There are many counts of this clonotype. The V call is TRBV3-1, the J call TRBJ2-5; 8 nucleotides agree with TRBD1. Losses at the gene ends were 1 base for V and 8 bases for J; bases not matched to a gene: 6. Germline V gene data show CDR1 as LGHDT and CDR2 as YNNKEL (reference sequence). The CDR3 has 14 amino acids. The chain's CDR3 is CASSQGQGIGTQYF. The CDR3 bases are TGTGCCAGCAGCCAAGGACAGGGGATCGGAACCCAGTACTTC.

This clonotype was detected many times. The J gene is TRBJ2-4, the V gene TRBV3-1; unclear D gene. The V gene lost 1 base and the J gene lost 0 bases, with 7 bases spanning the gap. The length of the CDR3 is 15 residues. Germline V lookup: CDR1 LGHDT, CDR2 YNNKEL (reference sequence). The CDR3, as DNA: TGTGCCAGCAGCCAAGGACTTTTAGCCAAAAACATTCAGTACTTC. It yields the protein CASSQGLLAKNIQYF.

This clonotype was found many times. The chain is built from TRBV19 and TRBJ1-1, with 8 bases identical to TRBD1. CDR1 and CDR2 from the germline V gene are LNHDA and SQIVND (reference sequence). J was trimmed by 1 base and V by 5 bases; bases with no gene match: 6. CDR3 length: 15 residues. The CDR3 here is CASSVRDRSNTEAFF. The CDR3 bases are TGTGCCAGTAGTGTACGGGACAGGTCGAACACTGAAGCTTTCTTT.

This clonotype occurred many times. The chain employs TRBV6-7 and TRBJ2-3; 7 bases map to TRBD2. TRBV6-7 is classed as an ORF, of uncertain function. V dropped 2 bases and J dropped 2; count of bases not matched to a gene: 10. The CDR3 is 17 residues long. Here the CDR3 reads CASSYPPGRGYTDTQYF. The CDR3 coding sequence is TGTGCCAGCAGTTACCCTCCGGGGCGGGGGTACACAGATACGCAGTATTTT.

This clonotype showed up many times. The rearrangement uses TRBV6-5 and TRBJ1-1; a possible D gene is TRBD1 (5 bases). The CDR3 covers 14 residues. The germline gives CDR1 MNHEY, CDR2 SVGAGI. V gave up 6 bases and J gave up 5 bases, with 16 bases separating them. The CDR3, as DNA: TGTGCCAGCAGCCCCTTAGACAGCCAAACTGAAGCTTTCTTT. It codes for CASSPLDSQTEAFF.

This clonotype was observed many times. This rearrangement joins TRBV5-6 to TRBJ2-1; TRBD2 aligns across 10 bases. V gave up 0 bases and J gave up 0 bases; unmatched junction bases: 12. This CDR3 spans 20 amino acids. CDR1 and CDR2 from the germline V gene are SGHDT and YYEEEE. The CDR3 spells CASSLDRSAGGLYSYNEQFF. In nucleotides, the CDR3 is TGTGCCAGCAGCTTGGACAGGTCAGCGGGGGGGCTTTACTCCTACAATGAGCAGTTCTTC.

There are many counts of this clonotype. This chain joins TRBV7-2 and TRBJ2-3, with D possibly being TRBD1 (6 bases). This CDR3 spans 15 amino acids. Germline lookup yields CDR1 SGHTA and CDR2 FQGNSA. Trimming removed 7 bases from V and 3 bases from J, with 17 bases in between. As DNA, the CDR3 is TGTGCCAGCACCAACCCGAGGGGGAGAACAGATACGCAGTATTTT. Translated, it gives CASTNPRGRTDTQYF.

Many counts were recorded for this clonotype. In DNA, the CDR3 is TGTGCCAGCACGACTAGCGGGAGTGAGACCCAGTACTTC. Amino acids: CASTTSGSETQYF. V is TRBV5-4 and J is TRBJ2-5; 12 bases map to TRBD2. The CDR3 sequence is 13 residues long. In germline, CDR1 is SGHNT, CDR2 YYREEE (reference sequence). Trimming removed 6 bases from V and 5 bases from J; junction bases left unmatched: 2.